These 25 T cell receptor beta chains originate from one sample sequenced in a study of Ad26.COV2.S vaccination and SARS-CoV-2 variants. Treatment meaning: 15 to 20 received Ad26.COV2.S at low or high dose, single or two shots; 5 received placebo; per-sample allocation not given. Specimens were obtained on day 63 following the first vaccine or placebo injection. The data were produced by immunoSEQ multiplex PCR, yet TCRdb's version contains in-frame clones alone and is incomplete. The data contain around 300,000 clones, 88% of them singletons. The input for sequencing was peripheral blood, taken in a trial of Ad26.COV2.S vaccine versus placebo. These TCRs come from a person between 18 and 65 years old who received the Ad26.COV2.S COVID-19 vaccine or a placebo.

The V and J genes are TRBV11-3 and TRBJ2-7; weak D call: TRBD2 (7 bases). Germline-derived CDR1 and CDR2 are SGHNT and YENEEA. There are 15 residues in the CDR3. The V end lost 4 bases, the J end lost 4 bases, and 17 bases lay between the germline ends. The CDR3 DNA follows: TGTGCCAGCAGCTCGGGAGTGGGGGGGCCGTACGAGCAGTACTTC. Protein: CASSSGVGGPYEQYF. Variable domain in full (rest from reference TRBV11-3 and TRBJ2-7): EAGVVQSPRYKIIEKKQPVAFWCNPISGHNTLYWYLQNLGQGPELLIRYENEEAVDDSQLPKDRFSAERLKGVDSTLKIQPAELGDSAVYLCASSSGVGGPYEQYFGPGTRLTVT.

This chain connects TRBV5-1 to TRBJ2-3, with no clear D. The CDR3 sequence is 12 residues long. Per germline, CDR1 SGHRS and CDR2 YFSETQ. V was pared by 0 bases and J by 6 bases, with 5 bases between. In DNA, the CDR3 is TGCGCCAGCAGCTTGGTTCACGATACGCAGTATTTT. Translating gives CASSLVHDTQYF.

Only a few counts were recorded for this clone. The gene calls are TRBV9 and TRBJ2-7; 8 bases fit TRBD2. V lost 4 bases and J lost 6; bases outside the gene matches: 3. The CDR3 runs 12 residues. Germline V CDR1 and CDR2: SGDLS, YYNGEE. For the CDR3, the DNA is TGTGCCAGCAGCCCAGGGACTAGCGAGCAGTACTTC. Translation: CASSPGTSEQYF.

The chain is built from TRBV19 and TRBJ2-5; no firm D call. With 2 bases removed from V and 2 bases from J, the gap between germline ends came to 9 bases. The CDR3 is 14 amino acids. Germline loops: CDR1 LNHDA, CDR2 SQIVND (reference sequence). This CDR3 is CASSISTEQETQYF. For the CDR3, the DNA is TGTGCCAGTAGTATATCGACCGAGCAAGAGACCCAGTACTTC.

The J gene is TRBJ1-2, the V gene TRBV5-4; D remains ambiguous. CDR3 size: 14 residues. V gave up 3 bases and J gave up 2 bases, with 11 bases separating them. Germline CDR1 and CDR2: SGHNT and YYREEE (reference sequence). CDR3 amino acids: CASSSWLMNYGYTF. For the CDR3, the DNA is TGTGCCAGCAGCTCGTGGCTGATGAACTATGGCTACACCTTC. The entire variable domain, with the rest obtained from reference TRBV5-4 and TRBJ1-2, is as follows: ETGVTQSPTHLIKTRGQQVTLRCSSQSGHNTVSWYQQALGQGPQFIFQYYREEENGRGNFPPRFSGLQFPNYSSELNVNALELDDSALYLCASSSWLMNYGYTFGSGTRLTVV.

The chain employs TRBV5-6 and TRBJ1-5, with D perhaps TRBD1 (5 bases). CDR3 length equals 16 residues. V lost 4 bases and J lost 3, with 17 bases in between. In germline, CDR1 is SGHDT, CDR2 YYEEEE. The CDR3 coding sequence is TGTGCCAGCAGCGGAGGGGTAGGTGGGATCAATCAGCCCCAGCATTTT. Its translation: CASSGGVGGINQPQHF. Together with reference TRBV5-6 and TRBJ1-5, the CDR3 gives the full variable domain: DAGVTQSPTHLIKTRGQQVTLRCSPKSGHDTVSWYQQALGQGPQFIFQYYEEEERQRGNFPDRFSGHQFPNYSSELNVNALLLGDSALYLCASSGGVGGINQPQHFGDGTRLSIL.

The rearrangement links TRBV4-2 to TRBJ1-5, with 7 positions matching TRBD1. After removal of 1 base from V and 4 bases from J, the junction contained 7 bases not matched to a gene. The CDR3 runs to 16 residues. Germline V CDR1 and CDR2: LGHNA, YNFKEQ. CDR3 protein: CASSQVPGQPNQPQHF. DNA of the CDR3: TGTGCCAGCAGCCAAGTCCCGGGACAGCCTAATCAGCCCCAGCATTTT.

The chain's CDR3 is CASLAGLGNQPQHF. In DNA, the CDR3 is TGTGCCAGCTTAGCAGGGTTGGGCAATCAGCCCCAGCATTTT. The J gene is TRBJ1-5, the V gene TRBV6-5; the D gene is possibly TRBD1 (5 bases). V shed 8 bases and J shed 2 bases, with 13 bases lying between them. The CDR3 runs to 14 residues. Germline CDR1 reads MNHEY; CDR2 reads SVGAGI.

The chain has TRBV28 and TRBJ2-6, with 8 bases fitting TRBD1. Germline assignment: CDR1 MDHEN and CDR2 SYDVKM. CDR3 size: 16 residues. V was pared by 6 bases and J by 0 bases, with 4 bases of the junction left unmatched. CDR3 coding DNA: TGTGCCAGCAGAGACAGGGGCTTCTCTGGGGCCAACGTCCTGACTTTC. It yields the protein CASRDRGFSGANVLTF.

The chain is built from TRBV14 and TRBJ2-2; perhaps TRBD2 as D (5 bases). CDR3 length equals 16 residues. V dropped 4 bases and J dropped 6 bases, with 18 bases sitting between them. Looked up from germline, CDR1 is SGHDN and CDR2 is FVKESK. The CDR3 loop reads CASSRVGVMSAGELFF. The CDR3, as DNA: TGTGCCAGCAGCCGAGTCGGGGTAATGAGCGCCGGGGAGCTGTTTTTT. The whole variable domain, remainder taken from reference TRBV14 and TRBJ2-2, is EAGVTQFPSHSVIEKGQTVTLRCDPISGHDNLYWYRRVMGKEIKFLLHFVKESKQDESGMPNNRFLAERTGGTYSTLKVQPAELEDSGVYFCASSRVGVMSAGELFFGEGSRLTVL.

The chain recombines TRBV7-3 with TRBJ1-6, with D maybe TRBD1 (5 bases). V was trimmed by 3 bases and J by 8 bases, leaving 11 bases between them. The germline gives CDR1 SGHTA, CDR2 FQGTGA. The CDR3 spans 14 residues. DNA of the CDR3: TGTGCCAGCAGCTTTGACAGCGCCTATTCACCCCTCCACTTT. Residues: CASSFDSAYSPLHF.

The chain has TRBV3-1 (or the pseudogene TRBV3-2) and TRBJ1-2; D gene uncertain. The V end was cut by 1 base, the J end by 7 bases, with 4 bases between. CDR3 length: 11 amino acids. Germline CDR1 and CDR2: LGHDT and YNNKEL (reference sequence). As DNA, the CDR3 is TGTGCCAGCAGCCAAGGGGCTGGCTACACCTTC. As protein: CASSQGAGYTF.

The chain couples TRBV19 to TRBJ2-2; the D gene is possibly TRBD1 (5 bases). CDR1 is LNHDA, CDR2 SQIVND, per germline (reference sequence). The CDR3 consists of 14 residues. Trimming stripped 2 bases from V and 1 base from J, with 5 bases between. CDR3: CASSIRGNTGELFF. The DNA for the CDR3 is TGTGCCAGTAGTATAAGGGGGAACACCGGGGAGCTGTTTTTT.

The rearrangement uses TRBV4-1 and TRBJ2-5; 9 bases match TRBD2. The V gene end was trimmed by 6 bases and the J gene end by 2 bases; junction bases not matched to a gene: 10. The CDR3 runs 16 residues. Germline loops: CDR1 MGHRA, CDR2 YSYEKL. The CDR3 reads CASSLVAGVRQETQYF. DNA for the CDR3: TGCGCCAGCAGTCTAGTAGCGGGAGTGAGACAAGAGACCCAGTACTTC.

The rearrangement joins TRBV19 to TRBJ2-7; D not certain. V lost 3 bases to trimming and J lost 10 bases, with 13 bases between them. Germline lookup yields CDR1 LNHDA and CDR2 SQIVND (reference sequence). The CDR3 is 12 residues long. CDR3: CASSITDNLQYF. The CDR3 region has the DNA TGTGCCAGTAGTATTACCGACAATTTACAGTACTTC.

The chain couples TRBV1 to TRBJ2-7; TRBD2, the table's D call, was not compared with the DNA. TRBV1 has pseudogene status. This CDR3 comprises 17 residues. DNA for the CDR3: TGCACCAGCAGCCAAGCCTTGCCGCGGACTCACTCCTACGAGCAGTACTTC. Amino acids: CTSSQALPRTHSYEQYF.

This clone came up once. V and J are TRBV20-1 and TRBJ2-7, with D perhaps matching TRBD1 (6 bases). This CDR3 has 13 residues. Per the germline V gene, CDR1 is DFQATT and CDR2 is SNEGSKA (reference sequence). Trimming shortened V by 3 bases and J by 2 bases, and 11 bases separated the two germline ends. The DNA for the CDR3 is TGCAGTGCTAGTGGACAGTCAACCTACGAGCAGTACTTC. Its translation: CSASGQSTYEQYF.

V is TRBV7-9 and J is TRBJ2-1; D unresolved. The CDR3 contains 13 residues. The V end was cut by 2 bases, the J end by 5 bases, with 7 bases between. CDR1 and CDR2 from the germline V gene are SEHNR and FQNEAQ (reference sequence). CDR3 sequence: CASSLLRDNEQFF. As DNA, the CDR3 is TGTGCCAGCAGCTTATTAAGAGACAATGAGCAGTTCTTC.

CDR3 DNA sequence: TGTGCCAGCAGACTTGGACAGGGGGCTAATTCACCCCTCCACTTT. Protein: CASRLGQGANSPLHF. V is TRBV27 and J is TRBJ1-6; 11 bases agree with TRBD1. The CDR3 covers 15 residues. Per the germline V gene, CDR1 is MNHEY and CDR2 is SMNVEV (reference sequence). Unmatched junction bases numbered 4, after V lost 6 bases and J lost 6 bases.

This chain joins TRBV29-1 and TRBJ2-5; 9 bases agree with TRBD1. CDR1 and CDR2 (germline): SQVTM, ANQGSEA. The V segment lost 7 bases and the J segment 0 bases; nucleotides outside the gene matches: 9. The CDR3 has 15 amino acids. DNA for the CDR3: TGCAGCGACAGGGGGCACAGAACAAACCAAGAGACCCAGTACTTC. Its protein is CSDRGHRTNQETQYF.

V is TRBV7-9 and J is TRBJ1-2, with TRBD1 identical over 7 bases. The CDR3 is 15 residues long. Unmatched junction bases numbered 3, after V lost 1 base and J lost 1 base. Germline V gene sequence: CDR1 SEHNR, CDR2 FQNEAQ (reference sequence). The CDR3 nucleotides read TGTGCCAGCAGCTTAGTAGGGACAGATAACTATGGCTACACCTTC. The encoded protein is CASSLVGTDNYGYTF. The variable domain in full, completed from reference TRBV7-9 and TRBJ1-2, reads DTGVSQNPRHKITKRGQNVTFRCDPISEHNRLYWYRQTLGQGPEFLTYFQNEAQLEKSRLLSDRFSAERPKGSFSTLEIQRTEQGDSAMYLCASSLVGTDNYGYTFGSGTRLTVV.

The chain recombines TRBV28 with TRBJ2-7; 10 nucleotides agree with TRBD2. The CDR3 covers 15 residues. J lost 5 bases, V lost 7 bases, and 11 bases had no gene match. CDR1 and CDR2 (germline): MDHEN, SYDVKM. The DNA of the CDR3 is TGTGCCAGCACCCCTGCGCTAGCGGGAGCCAACGAGCAGTACTTC. This codes for CASTPALAGANEQYF.

The chain employs TRBV6-4 and TRBJ2-5; D not resolved. Deletions cut 5 bases from V and 6 bases from J, with 7 bases between. This CDR3 is 11 amino acids long. Germline CDR1 is MRHNA and CDR2 is SNTAGT. DNA of the CDR3: TGTGCCAGCAGTCCACCAAAGACCCAGTACTTC. Protein product: CASSPPKTQYF.

The chain combines TRBV5-1 with TRBJ2-6, with D perhaps TRBD1 or TRBD2 (5 bases each). The CDR3 spans 16 residues. The V and J ends lost 5 bases and 4 bases respectively, with 16 bases between them. CDR1 SGHRS and CDR2 YFSETQ come from the germline V gene. The CDR3 is CASSGVGVPGANVLTF. Here the CDR3 DNA reads TGCGCCAGCAGTGGGGTGGGGGTACCAGGGGCCAACGTCCTGACTTTC.

V usage is TRBV3-1 (or the pseudogene TRBV3-2) and J usage is TRBJ1-2; unclear D gene. Per the germline V gene, CDR1 is LGHDT and CDR2 is YNNKEL (reference sequence). This CDR3 contains 12 residues. The ends were cut back, 4 bases at V and 7 bases at J, with 10 bases in the middle. Here the CDR3 DNA reads TGTGCCAGCAGCCCTATGTGGGGTGGCTACACCTTC. This translates into CASSPMWGGYTF.